The clone carrying this T cell receptor beta chain showed up just once. CD8 memory was a combination that joined CD45RO+ cells with CCR7-negative CD45RA+ TemRA cells. The sample originates from a study of shared clonotypes between healthy human individuals. Deep level was the assay's run setting. Repertoires were generated with immunoSEQ multiplex PCR, while TCRdb's copy carries only in-frame clones and drops some. The sample lists about 110,000 clones, approximately 65% occurring once. Germline-derived CDR1 and CDR2 are MNHEY and SMNVEV (reference sequence). The length of the CDR3 is 14 residues. V lost 5 bases and J lost 2, with 13 bases in between.

This clonotype was sampled from a woman aged 25 to 39 in good health. Source material: memory CD8+ T cells sorted from blood. Subset in this sample: CD45RO+ cells pooled with CCR7-negative TemRA cells. The gene calls are TRBV27 and TRBJ2-7; D call uncertain. CDR3: CASSPGPWAYEQYF. CDR3 coding DNA: TGTGCCAGCAGTCCAGGTCCTTGGGCCTACGAGCAGTACTTC.